This T cell receptor (beta chain) was captured in a study of beta chain features in type 1 diabetes. There are a few counts of this clone. The investigators reverse transcribed all of the isolated RNA, so they sequenced expressed TCRB transcripts. Some clones are missing from TCRdb's copy, which holds only in-frame ones; the method was immunoSEQ multiplex PCR. Altogether approximately 380,000 clones are present, roughly 16% being singletons, with the ten largest covering approximately 0.019%. The germline V gene has CDR1 SGHNT and CDR2 YYREEE (reference sequence). This CDR3 has 15 amino acids. The trim removed 0 bases at V and 0 bases at J, leaving 2 bases unmatched.

The chain employs TRBV5-4 and TRBJ1-1; 7 positions agree with TRBD1. This sequence was found in a woman under 30 in good health. Sequenced sample: naive CD4+ T cells from blood. CDR3 in amino acids: CASSLGQGLNTEAFF. The CDR3 nucleotides are TGTGCCAGCAGCTTGGGACAGGGCCTGAACACTGAAGCTTTCTTT.